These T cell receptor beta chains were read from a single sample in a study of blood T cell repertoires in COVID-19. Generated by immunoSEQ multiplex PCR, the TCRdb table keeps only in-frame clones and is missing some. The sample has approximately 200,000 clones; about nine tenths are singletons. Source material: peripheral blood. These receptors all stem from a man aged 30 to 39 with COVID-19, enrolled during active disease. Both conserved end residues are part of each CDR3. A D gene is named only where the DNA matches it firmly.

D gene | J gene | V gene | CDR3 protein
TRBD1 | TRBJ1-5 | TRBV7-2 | CASSREGAQPQHF
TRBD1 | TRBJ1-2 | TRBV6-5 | CASAALDREHYGYTF
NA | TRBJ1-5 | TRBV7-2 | CASSQVGGHQPQHF
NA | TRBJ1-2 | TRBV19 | CASSSTVNYGYTF
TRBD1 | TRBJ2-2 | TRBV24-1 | CATSDPGQGTGELFF
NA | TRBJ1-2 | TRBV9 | CASSVDPGLGYGYTF
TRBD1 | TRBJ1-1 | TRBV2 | CASRANFGQGEAFF
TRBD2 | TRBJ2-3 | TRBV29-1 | CSVAGVGGGDTDTQYF
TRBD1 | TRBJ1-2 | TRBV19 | CASRSQLGQGAFYGYTF
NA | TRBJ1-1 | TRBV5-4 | CASSQARNTEAFF
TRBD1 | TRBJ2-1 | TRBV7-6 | CASSLVPGQGAHEQFF
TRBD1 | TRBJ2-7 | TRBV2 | CASRGGQGYGEQYF
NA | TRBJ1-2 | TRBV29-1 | CSVEQGQGYGYTF
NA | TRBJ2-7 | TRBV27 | CASRNLASYYEQYF
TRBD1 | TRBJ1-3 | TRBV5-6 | CASSLEGQGAGNTIYF
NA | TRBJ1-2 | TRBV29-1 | CSVERGYGYTF